This T cell receptor (beta chain) originates from a study of T cells in Graves' hyperthyroidism and ophthalmopathy. Across the whole study: The authors collected peripheral blood at initial diagnosis, before any treatment.

The CDR3 has 17 residues. CDR1 is MNHEY and CDR2 is SVGEGT in the germline V gene. V was shortened by 0 bases and J by 0 bases, with 11 bases between the two germline ends. Template material for amplifying TCR beta CDR3 regions consisted of RNA transcripts. First-round RT-PCR with HTBI primers amplified the TCR CDR3 region. TCRdb re-called the multiplex PCR reads with MiXCR, one entry per CDR3 protein. The table records about 380,000 distinct CDR3 sequences, roughly 12% of them present only once. Blood was obtained at the first hyperthyroidism diagnosis, which preceded any ophthalmopathy symptoms. Of note for this clonotype: The antigen remains undetermined.

The study, taken as a whole, reports: Blood also showed most of the thyroid clonotypes that were expanded above 0.001. Ophthalmopathy was model-predicted a median about 6.9 months pre-onset.

V is TRBV6-2 or TRBV6-3 and J is TRBJ2-2; no definite D call. The sample consisted of blood. This clonotype was obtained from a man aged 25-40 years with Graves' hyperthyroidism that later progressed to Graves' ophthalmopathy. The CDR3 protein is CASSYSNWMANTGELFF. The CDR3 region has the DNA TGTGCCAGCAGTTACTCGAATTGGATGGCGAACACCGGGGAGCTGTTTTTT.